This record looks at one T cell receptor beta chain sequence and its context. No antigen is known for it. CDR3 length: 15 amino acids. V lost 4 bases and J 7 bases, leaving 17 bases between the germline ends. Germline V CDR1 and CDR2: LNHDA, SQIVND (reference sequence). The protocol was immunoSEQ multiplex PCR, while the TCRdb copy is restricted to in-frame clones and leaves out a portion. In the table there are approximately 7,700 clones, 70% to 90% of which are singletons. The source of the sample is a study of immune evolution from preneoplasia to lung adenocarcinoma. Broader study findings: Top clone share appeared to fall from AAH through AIS, MIA, adenocarcinoma.

Patient tissue came from resections in Japan or China, 2014–2017. Each case's diagnosis was confirmed by two pathologists on H&E. After pathologic assessment, macro-dissection selected premalignant or tumor cells for extraction. The chain employs TRBV19 and TRBJ2-1; D possibly corresponds to TRBD1 (6 bases). The sample was FFPE minimally invasive lung adenocarcinoma tissue. This receptor was obtained from an older person with lung adenocarcinoma. The CDR3 protein is CASSTLGGIGNEQFF. CDR3 in DNA: TGTGCCAGTAGTACCCTAGGGGGAATTGGGAATGAGCAGTTCTTC. Full variable domain (rest looked up from reference TRBV19 and TRBJ2-1): DGGITQSPKYLFRKEGQNVTLSCEQNLNHDAMYWYRQDPGQGLRLIYYSQIVNDFQKGDIAEGYSVSREKKESFPLTVTSAQKNPTAFYLCASSTLGGIGNEQFFGPGTRLTVL.